This TCR beta chain originates from a study of blood T cell repertoires in COVID-19. Under the authors' procedure: Amplification from reference gene primers served as the basis for estimated nucleated cell counts. Measured with immunoSEQ multiplex PCR; TCRdb has only the in-frame clones, and not every one. V, J and clone size are those of that table, while D and trimming were read from the DNA. The sample lists approximately 110,000 clones; 65% to 75% were seen once. CDR1 KGHSY and CDR2 FQNENV come from the germline V gene. CDR3 size: 13 residues. The V and J ends lost 4 bases and 0 bases respectively, with 4 bases between them.

This chain joins TRBV16 and TRBJ1-5; D is unresolved. This TCR was recovered from a man older than 75 with acute or convalescent COVID-19. The sequenced material came from peripheral blood. CDR3 bases: TGTGCCAGCAGCCTCTCTAGCAATCAGCCCCAGCATTTT. Amino acids: CASSLSSNQPQHF.